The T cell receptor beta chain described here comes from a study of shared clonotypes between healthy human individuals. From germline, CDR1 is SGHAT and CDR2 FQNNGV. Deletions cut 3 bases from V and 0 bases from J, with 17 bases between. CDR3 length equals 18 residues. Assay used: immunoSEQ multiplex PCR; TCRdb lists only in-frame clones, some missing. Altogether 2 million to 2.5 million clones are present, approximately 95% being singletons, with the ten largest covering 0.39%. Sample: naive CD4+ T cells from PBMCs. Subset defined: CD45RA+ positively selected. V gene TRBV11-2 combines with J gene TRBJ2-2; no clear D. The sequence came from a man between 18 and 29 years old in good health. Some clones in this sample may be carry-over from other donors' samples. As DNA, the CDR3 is TGTGCCAGCAGCTTTGGCCTCTTTGTTACGGCGAACACCGGGGAGCTGTTTTTT. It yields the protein CASSFGLFVTANTGELFF.